Below, one T cell receptor beta chain is given with its context. The V gene lost 2 bases and the J gene lost 4 bases, with 6 bases spanning the gap. Germline V gene sequence: CDR1 MNHEY, CDR2 SMNVEV (reference sequence). CDR3 length: 13 amino acids. The data are from a study of T cell responses to AZD1222 COVID-19 vaccine. Assay: immunoSEQ multiplex PCR; the TCRdb copy retains only in-frame clones and omits some. This table has around 150,000 clones, approximately 92% appearing once. Second-dose timings of about 4 or about 12 weeks were pooled. The rearrangement joins TRBV27 to TRBJ1-5; D ambiguous. This material consisted of peripheral blood, taken 28 days after the second AZD1222 dose. The sequence came from an adult who received the AZD1222 COVID-19 vaccine. The CDR3 protein is CASSLGINQPQHF. Written as DNA, the CDR3 is TGTGCCAGCAGTTTAGGAATTAATCAGCCCCAGCATTTT.